This is a list of T cell receptor beta chains from one sample in a study of T-cell memory formation after mild COVID-19. From the 5' RACE reads, TCRdb called clonotypes with MiXCR, one entry per CDR3 protein. The data contain about 400,000 distinct CDR3 sequences, more than 15% of them singletons. Source material: PBMCs or a T cell subset sorted from them (not recorded which). The receptor set was obtained from a man aged 18 to 35 who had mild COVID-19 (a few samples of this study predate the infection). Cell type and time point are not known. Each CDR3 is given with its conserved first and last residue. Each record gives: V gene, clone size, J gene, D gene, CDR3 protein, CDR3 DNA. The D gene is left open where the match is weak. For some rows the clone size is stated as once, few or many, or as a class when expanded; others skip it.

>TRBV20-1|few|TRBJ2-5|TRBD2
CSARFSGQETQYF
TGCAGTGCTAGGTTTAGCGGGCAAGAGACCCAGTACTTC
>TRBV6-6|few|TRBJ1-2|NA
CASRQGLGSNYGYTF
TGTGCCAGCAGACAGGGACTTGGATCTAACTATGGCTACACCTTC
>TRBV7-3|NA|TRBJ2-1|NA
CASSLSSLGTNEQFF
TGTGCCAGCAGCTTATCTTCTCTAGGAACAAATGAGCAGTTCTTC
>TRBV20-1|NA|TRBJ2-5|NA
CSAGPRTGFQETQYF
TGCAGTGCTGGTCCGCGAACGGGTTTCCAAGAGACCCAGTACTTC
>TRBV3-1|few|TRBJ1-1|NA
CATRGMNTEAFF
TGTGCCACCCGGGGGATGAACACTGAAGCTTTCTTT
>TRBV28|NA|TRBJ1-2|TRBD1
CASSTRTGYSYGYTF
TGTGCCAGCAGTACGAGGACAGGGTATTCCTATGGCTACACCTTC
>TRBV20-1|NA|TRBJ2-3|NA
CSFRPGDTQYF
TGCAGTTTCAGGCCGGGAGATACGCAGTATTTT
>TRBV4-3|few|TRBJ1-1|NA
CASSHPDRHAEAFF
TGCGCCAGCAGCCACCCCGACCGGCACGCTGAAGCTTTCTTT
>TRBV7-9|NA|TRBJ1-6|TRBD1
CASRTGTGKNSPLHF
TGTGCCAGCAGAACCGGGACAGGGAAAAATTCACCCCTCCACTTT
>TRBV28|few|TRBJ1-2|NA
CASSLSEGWYIGYTF
TGTGCCAGCAGTTTATCGGAGGGGTGGTATATCGGCTACACCTTC
>TRBV24-1|many|TRBJ1-5|NA
CATSVGRGINQPQHF
TGTGCCACCAGTGTGGGTAGGGGGATCAATCAGCCCCAGCATTTT
>TRBV29-1|once|TRBJ2-1|NA
CSVVGLWAGQYGYNEQFF
TGCAGCGTTGTAGGGTTGTGGGCGGGGCAATACGGTTACAATGAGCAGTTCTTC
>TRBV7-2|few|TRBJ2-3|NA
CASSLTGSPTDTQYF
TGTGCCAGCAGCTTAACCGGGTCCCCCACAGATACGCAGTATTTT
>TRBV9|NA|TRBJ1-2|TRBD1
CASSVGERDRKYGYTF
TGTGCCAGCAGCGTAGGGGAGCGGGACAGGAAATATGGCTACACCTTC
>TRBV18|NA|TRBJ2-7|TRBD2
CASSPWASTSGEIGPSYEQYF
TGTGCCAGCTCACCATGGGCATCGACTAGCGGGGAAATAGGGCCCTCCTACGAGCAGTACTTC
>TRBV27|NA|TRBJ2-3|NA
CASSTPYTDTQYF
TGTGCCAGCAGTACTCCCTACACAGATACGCAGTATTTT
>TRBV9|NA|TRBJ1-3|NA
CASSVEPSAPYGNTIYF
TGTGCCAGCAGCGTAGAACCGTCGGCGCCTTACGGAAACACCATATATTTT
>TRBV7-2|NA|TRBJ2-2|NA
CASRPQGGNTGELFF
TGTGCCAGCAGACCTCAGGGCGGAAACACCGGGGAGCTGTTTTTT
>TRBV20-1|few|TRBJ2-1|NA
CSARQGRGNEQFF
TGCAGTGCTAGACAGGGGAGAGGCAATGAGCAGTTCTTC
>TRBV11-2|few|TRBJ2-2|NA
CASSRGFVNTGELFF
TGTGCCAGCAGTCGAGGGTTTGTGAACACCGGGGAGCTGTTTTTT
>TRBV25-1|NA|TRBJ1-1|TRBD1
CASSAQWGQGQTEAFF
TGTGCCAGCAGTGCCCAATGGGGACAGGGACAGACTGAAGCTTTCTTT
>TRBV12-3/TRBV12-4|few|TRBJ1-4|NA
CASSLIGPNEKLFF
TGTGCCAGCAGTTTAATTGGGCCTAATGAAAAACTGTTTTTT
>TRBV6-2/TRBV6-3|once|TRBJ2-1|NA
CATSPGYQYNEQFF
TGTGCCACCAGTCCAGGCTACCAATACAATGAGCAGTTCTTC
>TRBV7-9|few|TRBJ1-2|TRBD1
CASSTNRGTYGYTF
TGTGCCAGCAGCACCAACAGGGGAACCTATGGCTACACCTTC
>TRBV20-1|NA|TRBJ2-5|TRBD1
CSARGQGQETQYF
TGCAGTGCTAGAGGACAGGGGCAAGAGACCCAGTACTTC
>TRBV7-3|few|TRBJ2-3|NA
CASSAHSGGDTQYF
TGTGCCAGCAGCGCCCACTCCGGCGGCGATACGCAGTATTTT
>TRBV12-3/TRBV12-4|NA|TRBJ2-5|NA
CASSPTGTPKGETQYF
TGTGCCAGCAGTCCTACCGGGACACCTAAGGGAGAGACCCAGTACTTC
>TRBV9|few|TRBJ1-1|NA
CASSADTGFGTEAFF
TGTGCCAGCAGCGCGGACACAGGGTTCGGCACTGAAGCTTTCTTT
>TRBV12-3/TRBV12-4|NA|TRBJ2-3|NA
CASSLASPRDTQYF
TGTGCCAGCAGTTTAGCGTCCCCCCGAGATACGCAGTATTTT
>TRBV4-1|many|TRBJ1-4|NA
CASSQVGGGEKLFF
TGCGCCAGCAGCCAAGTGGGGGGAGGCGAAAAACTGTTTTTT
>TRBV20-1|NA|TRBJ2-6|NA
CSARAEMGGANVLTF
TGCAGTGCTAGAGCCGAGATGGGTGGGGCCAACGTCCTGACTTTC
>TRBV7-9|many|TRBJ2-7|TRBD2
CASSRSGGGYEQYF
TGTGCCAGCAGCCGTAGCGGGGGTGGATACGAGCAGTACTTC
>TRBV5-6|NA|TRBJ1-3|NA
CASSSTLNTIYF
TGTGCCAGCAGCTCAACCCTAAACACCATATATTTT
>TRBV12-3/TRBV12-4|NA|TRBJ1-3|TRBD1
CASNPPGTGGNTIYF
TGTGCCAGCAATCCACCAGGGACAGGAGGAAACACCATATATTTT
>TRBV7-9|NA|TRBJ1-2|NA
CASSYDLGWGYGYTF
TGTGCCAGCAGCTACGATCTAGGCTGGGGCTATGGCTACACCTTC
>TRBV6-5|NA|TRBJ1-5|NA
CASSYSRRGQPQHF
TGTGCCAGCAGTTACTCTCGCAGGGGTCAGCCCCAGCATTTT
>TRBV5-1|NA|TRBJ1-6|NA
CASSLLVSGVGNSPLHF
TGCGCCAGCAGCTTGTTAGTCTCCGGGGTGGGGAATTCACCCCTCCACTTT
>TRBV20-1|NA|TRBJ2-3|NA
CSARGNPGSTDTQYF
TGCAGTGCTAGGGGGAATCCGGGAAGCACAGATACGCAGTATTTT
>TRBV10-3|few|TRBJ1-2|NA
CATLRDTNYGYTF
TGTGCCACCCTAAGGGACACCAACTATGGCTACACCTTC
>TRBV6-6|many|TRBJ1-1|NA
CASRADRMSMNTEAFF
TGTGCCAGCAGAGCTGACAGGATGAGCATGAACACTGAAGCTTTCTTT
>TRBV3-1|NA|TRBJ1-1|NA
CASSQASPKPGRTTDEAFF
TGTGCCAGCAGCCAAGCTTCGCCCAAACCCGGGAGGACCACCGATGAAGCTTTCTTT
>TRBV7-2|few|TRBJ2-3|NA
CASSLKRGTQYF
TGTGCCAGCAGCTTAAAACGCGGTACGCAGTATTTT
>TRBV7-9|NA|TRBJ2-7|NA
CASSLEGRSRYEQYF
TGTGCCAGCAGCTTAGAGGGGCGAAGCCGCTACGAGCAGTACTTC
>TRBV7-2|NA|TRBJ2-3|NA
CASSSRLDTQYF
TGTGCCAGCAGCTCACGTTTGGATACGCAGTATTTT
>TRBV5-1|NA|TRBJ1-2|TRBD1
CASSTEWETGVAGYTF
TGCGCCAGCAGCACGGAGTGGGAGACAGGGGTGGCTGGCTACACCTTC
>TRBV15|NA|TRBJ1-4|NA
CATSKGGEKLFF
TGTGCCACCAGCAAGGGAGGTGAAAAACTGTTTTTT
>TRBV6-2/TRBV6-3|few|TRBJ1-2|NA
CASSYDPLIYGYTF
TGTGCCAGCAGTTATGATCCGCTAATCTATGGCTACACCTTC
>TRBV5-1|NA|TRBJ2-6|NA
CASSLVESGANVLTF
TGCGCCAGCAGCTTGGTGGAGTCTGGGGCCAACGTCCTGACTTTC
>TRBV20-1|NA|TRBJ2-5|TRBD1
CSTPGQRKETQYF
TGCAGTACCCCGGGACAGAGGAAAGAGACCCAGTACTTC
>TRBV4-3|few|TRBJ2-1|TRBD2
CASSQARGGRNEQFF
TGCGCCAGCAGCCAAGCCCGGGGGGGCCGGAATGAGCAGTTCTTC
>TRBV7-7|NA|TRBJ2-1|NA
CASSLLPAGAYNEQFF
TGTGCTAGCAGCTTACTTCCGGCAGGAGCATACAATGAGCAGTTCTTC
>TRBV10-3|NA|TRBJ1-2|NA
CAISGSFGRGSGYTF
TGTGCCATCAGTGGGTCCTTCGGGCGGGGCTCTGGCTACACCTTC
>TRBV7-8|NA|TRBJ2-3|NA
CASSSTVRGGDIADTQYF
TGTGCCAGCAGCTCAACCGTTCGCGGGGGCGACATTGCAGATACGCAGTATTTT
>TRBV4-1|NA|TRBJ2-2|NA
CASSQVGARTGELFF
TGCGCCAGCAGCCAAGTCGGGGCCCGAACCGGGGAGCTGTTTTTT
>TRBV12-3/TRBV12-4|many|TRBJ2-3|TRBD2
CASSIWTSGVTDTQYF
TGTGCCAGCAGTATCTGGACTAGCGGAGTCACAGATACGCAGTATTTT
>TRBV18|NA|TRBJ2-7|TRBD1
CASSPGQGSLGYEQYF
TGTGCCAGCTCACCGGGACAGGGAAGTTTGGGCTACGAGCAGTACTTC